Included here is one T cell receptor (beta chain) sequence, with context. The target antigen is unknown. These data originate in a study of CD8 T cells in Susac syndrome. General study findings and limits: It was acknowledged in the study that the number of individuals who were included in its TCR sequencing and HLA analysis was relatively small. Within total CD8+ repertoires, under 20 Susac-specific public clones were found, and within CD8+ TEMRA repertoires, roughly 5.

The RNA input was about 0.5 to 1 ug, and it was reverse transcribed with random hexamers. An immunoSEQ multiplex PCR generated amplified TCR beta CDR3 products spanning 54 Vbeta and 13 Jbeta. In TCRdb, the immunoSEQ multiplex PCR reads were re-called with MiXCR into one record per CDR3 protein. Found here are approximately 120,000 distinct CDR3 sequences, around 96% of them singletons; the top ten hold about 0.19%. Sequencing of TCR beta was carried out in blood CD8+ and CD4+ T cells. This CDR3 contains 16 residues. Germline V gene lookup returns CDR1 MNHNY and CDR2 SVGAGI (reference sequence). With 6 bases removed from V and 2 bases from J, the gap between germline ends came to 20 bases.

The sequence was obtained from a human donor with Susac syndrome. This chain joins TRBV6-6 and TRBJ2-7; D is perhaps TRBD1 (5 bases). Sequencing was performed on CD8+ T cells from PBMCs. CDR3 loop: CASSPPKSTEPYEQYF. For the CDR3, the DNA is TGTGCCAGCAGCCCCCCGAAGTCGACAGAGCCCTACGAGCAGTACTTC.